Below are 9 T cell receptor beta chains sequenced from a single sample in a study of control samples from healthy donors and cancer patients. Sequencing used immunoSEQ multiplex PCR; TCRdb keeps in-frame clones, though not all of them. The repertoire consists of 150,000 to 200,000 clones, with 90% occurring once and the leading ten covering 1.4%. What was sequenced was blood. The source is a woman aged 45 to 65 in good health.

The rearrangement uses TRBV7-9 and TRBJ2-3, with a weak D call TRBD1 (6 bases). From germline, CDR1 is SEHNR and CDR2 FQNEAQ (reference sequence). This CDR3 spans 15 amino acids. Trimming took off 2 bases at V and 3 bases at J, with 12 bases between the two ends. CDR3 bases: TGTGCCAGCAGCTTAACTACAGGGAAGACAGATACGCAGTATTTT. Translation gives CASSLTTGKTDTQYF.

The chain carries TRBV13 and TRBJ2-7, with D perhaps given as TRBD1 or TRBD2 (5 bases each). Trimming removed 5 bases at V and 4 bases at J, with 21 bases between. The CDR3 is 16 amino acids. Germline CDR1 and CDR2: PRHDT and FYEKMQ (reference sequence). CDR3 DNA sequence: TGTGCCAGCAGCAATAGAGGGTCCGGGACCATTTACGAGCAGTACTTC. As protein: CASSNRGSGTIYEQYF.

The genes are TRBV11-2 and TRBJ1-3; no clear D. CDR1 is SGHAT and CDR2 is FQNNGV in the germline V gene. The CDR3 spans 15 residues. The V end was cut by 1 base, the J end by 0 bases, with 7 bases between. The CDR3 sequence is CASSLGSLSGNTIYF. Here the CDR3 DNA reads TGTGCCAGCAGCTTAGGGAGTCTCTCTGGAAACACCATATATTTT.

This clone came up once. The chain recombines TRBV10-2 with TRBJ1-5; no firm D call. V gave up 9 bases and J gave up 7 bases, with 16 bases separating them. Germline lookup yields CDR1 WSHSY and CDR2 SAAADI. This CDR3 contains 13 residues. CDR3 coding DNA: TGCGCCAGGTGGCCCCATAGCGGGCAGCCCCAGCATTTT. Its protein product is CARWPHSGQPQHF.

CDR3 nucleotides: TGTGCCAGCAGCTTCTGGGGGGGGAACGGCTACGAGCAGTACTTC. Its translation is CASSFWGGNGYEQYF. The gene calls are TRBV3-1 (or the pseudogene TRBV3-2) and TRBJ2-7; 7 positions match TRBD2. From germline, CDR1 is LGHDT and CDR2 YNNKEL (reference sequence). The CDR3 spans 15 residues. Losses at the gene ends were 5 bases for V and 3 bases for J; bases not matched to a gene: 10.

The genes are TRBV28 and TRBJ2-2; D ambiguous. In germline, CDR1 is MDHEN, CDR2 SYDVKM. The length of the CDR3 is 10 residues. V lost 10 bases to trimming and J lost 8 bases, with 8 bases between them. In DNA, the CDR3 is TGTGCCACTGGGTTAGGGGAGCTGTTTTTT. This sequence encodes CATGLGELFF.

The V call is TRBV9, the J call TRBJ2-1; D may be TRBD2 (5 bases). Trimming pared 4 bases from V and 5 bases from J, leaving 16 bases between. The germline V gene has CDR1 SGDLS and CDR2 YYNGEE. The CDR3 spans 15 residues. Here the CDR3 reads CASSLQRAANNEQFF. CDR3 DNA sequence: TGTGCCAGCAGCCTCCAACGAGCGGCTAACAATGAGCAGTTCTTC.

The chain employs TRBV7-2 and TRBJ1-1, with TRBD1 matching over 8 bases. The V gene end was trimmed by 6 bases and the J gene end by 6 bases; junction bases not matched to a gene: 12. Germline assignment: CDR1 SGHTA and CDR2 FQGNSA. The CDR3 has 15 amino acids. As DNA, the CDR3 is TGTGCCAGCAGAAATTACGGACAGGGTGGGCCTGAAGCTTTCTTT. Translating gives CASRNYGQGGPEAFF. Drawing the rest from reference TRBV7-2 and TRBJ1-1, the complete variable domain is GAGVSQSPSNKVTEKGKDVELRCDPISGHTALYWYRQSLGQGLEFLIYFQGNSAPDKSGLPSDRFSAERTGGSVSTLTIQRTQQEDSAVYLCASRNYGQGGPEAFFGQGTRLTVV.

This clone has more than one count but fewer than ten. The rearrangement uses TRBV10-3 and TRBJ1-1; the D is unclear. Germline lookup yields CDR1 ENHRY and CDR2 SYGVKD. V shed 7 bases and J shed 3 bases, with 15 bases lying between them. The CDR3 has 14 amino acids. CDR3 sequence reads: CAINGAGSDTEAFF. The CDR3 bases are TGTGCCATCAATGGAGCGGGTTCCGACACTGAAGCTTTCTTT.